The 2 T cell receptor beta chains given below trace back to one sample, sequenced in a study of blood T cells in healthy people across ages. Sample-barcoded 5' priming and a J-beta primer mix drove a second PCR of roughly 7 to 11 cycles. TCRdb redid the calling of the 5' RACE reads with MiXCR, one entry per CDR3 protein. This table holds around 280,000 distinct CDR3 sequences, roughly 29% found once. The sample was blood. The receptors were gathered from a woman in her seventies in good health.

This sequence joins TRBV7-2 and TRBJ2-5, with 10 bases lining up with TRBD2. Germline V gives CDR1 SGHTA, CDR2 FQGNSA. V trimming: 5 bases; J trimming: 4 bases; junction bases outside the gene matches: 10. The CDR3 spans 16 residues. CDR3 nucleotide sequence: TGTGCCAGCAGCCCCCTTTGGACTAGCGGAGGAGAGACCCAGTACTTC. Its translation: CASSPLWTSGGETQYF. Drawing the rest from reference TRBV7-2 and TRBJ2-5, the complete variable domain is GAGVSQSPSNKVTEKGKDVELRCDPISGHTALYWYRQSLGQGLEFLIYFQGNSAPDKSGLPSDRFSAERTGGSVSTLTIQRTQQEDSAVYLCASSPLWTSGGETQYFGPGTRLLVL.

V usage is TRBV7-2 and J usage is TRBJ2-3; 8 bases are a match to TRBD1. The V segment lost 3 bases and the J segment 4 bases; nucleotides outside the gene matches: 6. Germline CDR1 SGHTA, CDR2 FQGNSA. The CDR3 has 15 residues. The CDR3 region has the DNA TGTGCCAGCAGCTTCACCGGACAGGGATCAGATACGCAGTATTTT. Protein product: CASSFTGQGSDTQYF. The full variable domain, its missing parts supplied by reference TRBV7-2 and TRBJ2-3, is GAGVSQSPSNKVTEKGKDVELRCDPISGHTALYWYRQSLGQGLEFLIYFQGNSAPDKSGLPSDRFSAERTGGSVSTLTIQRTQQEDSAVYLCASSFTGQGSDTQYFGPGTRLTVL.